The T cell receptor (beta chain) described here comes from a study of blood T cell repertoires in COVID-19. Overall study: Researchers got acute and convalescent COVID-19 samples from the United States, Italy and Spain.

The method was immunoSEQ multiplex PCR; TCRdb's version includes in-frame clones alone and lacks a portion of them. The sample comprises about 270,000 clones, more than 75% of which are singletons, and just under 9% rests with the top ten. Trimming at V came to 5 bases and at J to 2 bases, leaving 4 bases not matched to a gene. Germline CDR1 and CDR2: SGHAT and FQDESV (reference sequence). The CDR3 runs to 15 residues. The source material was peripheral blood. The TCR comes from a middle-aged man with active or convalescent COVID-19. This rearrangement joins TRBV11-1 to TRBJ2-7; the match to TRBD2 covers 12 bases. Here the CDR3 DNA reads TGTGCCAGCAGCACCGGACTAGCGGGAACCTACGAGCAGTACTTC. This codes for CASSTGLAGTYEQYF. Complete variable domain (other parts from reference TRBV11-1 and TRBJ2-7): EAEVAQSPRYKITEKSQAVAFWCDPISGHATLYWYRQILGQGPELLVQFQDESVVDDSQLPKDRFSAERLKGVDSTLKIQPAELGDSAMYLCASSTGLAGTYEQYFGPGTRLTVT.